This T cell receptor beta chain came from a study of blood T cell repertoires in COVID-19. In the study overall: The samples span acute and convalescent COVID-19 from the United States, Italy and Spain. Nucleic acid was either cDNA or gDNA, and it came from T cells, B-cell-depleted T cells, or PBMCs.

Per the original data handling: Counts of nucleated cells, estimated from reference gene primer amplification, were obtained. Profiling relied on immunoSEQ multiplex PCR, and the TCRdb table lists in-frame clones only, not all of them. V and J calls and clone size are given by that table; D and trimming were obtained from the DNA. Altogether fewer than 300,000 clones are present, roughly 86% being singletons, with the ten largest covering over 7.5%. The CDR3 is 15 amino acids. CDR1 SNHLY and CDR2 FYNNEI come from the germline V gene. Trimming shortened V by 1 base and J by 4 bases, and 10 bases separated the two germline ends. This clone was seen a single time.

Sequenced: peripheral blood. The TCR originated in a man aged 35-49 years who had recovered from COVID-19. J is TRBJ2-2 and V is TRBV2; D gene unclear. The CDR3 protein is CASSEVGVPTGELFF. The CDR3 DNA follows: TGTGCCAGCAGTGAAGTAGGAGTGCCCACCGGGGAGCTGTTTTTT. Full variable domain (remainder filled in from reference TRBV2 and TRBJ2-2): EPEVTQTPSHQVTQMGQEVILRCVPISNHLYFYWYRQILGQKVEFLVSFYNNEISEKSEIFDDQFSVERPDGSNFTLKIRSTKLEDSAMYFCASSEVGVPTGELFFGEGSRLTVL.